The rows below give T cell receptor beta chains drawn from one sample of a study of T cells in Graves' hyperthyroidism and ophthalmopathy. MiXCR was run by TCRdb on the multiplex PCR reads, yielding one entry per CDR3 protein. Here the sample spans under 350,000 distinct CDR3 sequences, roughly 13% being singletons. Sequencing was carried out using blood. These receptor sequences come from a middle-aged woman with Graves' ophthalmopathy. CDR3s include the opening cysteine and the closing phenylalanine or tryptophan. The D gene is left open where the match is weak. Not all rows give a size; the values are once, few, many and, for expanded clones, a class.

TGCGCCAGCGCCGACAGGAAGAACACTGAAGCTTTCTTT,CASADRKNTEAFF,TRBJ1-1,.,.,TRBV10-2
TGCAGTGCTATGGGGCCGTTATTAGAGACCCAGTACTTC,CSAMGPLLETQYF,TRBJ2-5,many,.,TRBV20-1
TGTGCCTGCAGTTACGATGAGGCAGGTGGAAACACCATATATTTT,CACSYDEAGGNTIYF,TRBJ1-3,.,.,TRBV6-9
TGTGCCAGCAGAGGACAGGGTTCGCGCTCTGGGGCCAACGTCCTGGCTTTC,CASRGQGSRSGANVLAF,TRBJ2-6,few,TRBD1,TRBV12-3/TRBV12-4
TGTGCCAGCAGCTCAACTAGCGGGGGGGCAGAGGATACGCAGTATTTT,CASSSTSGGAEDTQYF,TRBJ2-3,many,TRBD2,TRBV13
TGCAGCGTTGAGAGAGACTATGGCTACACCTTC,CSVERDYGYTF,TRBJ1-2,.,.,TRBV29-1
TGTGCCACTAGACTCGGGAGTGAGCCCCAGCATTTT,CATRLGSEPQHF,TRBJ1-5,few,.,TRBV19
TGTGCCAGCAGCCCACGAGGCGCGGGGAATTCACCCCTCCACTTT,CASSPRGAGNSPLHF,TRBJ1-6,few,.,TRBV7-9
TGTGCCAGCAGTCCTTCTGTGGGGGAAGCTAACTATGGCTACACCTTC,CASSPSVGEANYGYTF,TRBJ1-2,few,.,TRBV27
TGCGCCAGCAGCTTGGGGACAGGGGCCTACGAGCAGTACTTC,CASSLGTGAYEQYF,TRBJ2-7,many,TRBD1,TRBV5-1
TGTGCCAGCTCACCGAAGACAGATACGCAGTATTTT,CASSPKTDTQYF,TRBJ2-3,few,.,TRBV18
TGTGCCAGCAGCCAAGAGCCTATGGGACCTTACACCGGGGAGCTGTTTTTT,CASSQEPMGPYTGELFF,TRBJ2-2,few,.,TRBV3-1
TGTGCCAGCAGCCAAGAACTTATAAGCAACTATGGCTACACCTTC,CASSQELISNYGYTF,TRBJ1-2,.,.,TRBV4-2
TGTGCCAGCAGGGAAGAGACCCAGTACTTC,CASREETQYF,TRBJ2-5,many,.,TRBV6-1
TGTGCCAGCATCGGGGATTATGGCTACACCTTC,CASIGDYGYTF,TRBJ1-2,many,.,TRBV2